This TCR beta chain was sequenced during a study of cytomegalovirus exposure and HLA in healthy donors. This clone was recorded a few times. Antigen: not known. One junction end disagrees with the germline gene, perhaps due to a read error. General observations from the study: A prior analysis recorded that most TCR beta V segments were productive about 87% or about 30% of the time. TCR association rates varied by HLA locus in a later analysis, with DRB1 highest and HLA-C lowest.

Primers included in the PCR were 60 Vbeta and 13 Jbeta primers. The table came from immunoSEQ multiplex PCR; TCRdb's copy has only in-frame clones and leaves some out. The top ten hold 4% to 5.5% of the sample, which has about 150,000 clones, 65% to 75% seen once. Though nominally healthy at sampling, donors likely had unrecorded immune exposures. Sequences were obtained from PBMCs. This TCR was recovered from a man aged 60 to 75 in good health and CMV-seronegative.

CDR3 bases: TGTGCTAGCAGCGCACTAGCGGGCTACGAGCAGTACTTC. It encodes CASSALAGYEQYF. V and J are TRBV7-7 and TRBJ2-5; 9 bases line up with TRBD2. The J call is doubtful: the DNA matches TRBJ2-7 better. The CDR3 has 13 residues. Germline assignment: CDR1 SSHAT and CDR2 FNYEAQ (reference sequence).